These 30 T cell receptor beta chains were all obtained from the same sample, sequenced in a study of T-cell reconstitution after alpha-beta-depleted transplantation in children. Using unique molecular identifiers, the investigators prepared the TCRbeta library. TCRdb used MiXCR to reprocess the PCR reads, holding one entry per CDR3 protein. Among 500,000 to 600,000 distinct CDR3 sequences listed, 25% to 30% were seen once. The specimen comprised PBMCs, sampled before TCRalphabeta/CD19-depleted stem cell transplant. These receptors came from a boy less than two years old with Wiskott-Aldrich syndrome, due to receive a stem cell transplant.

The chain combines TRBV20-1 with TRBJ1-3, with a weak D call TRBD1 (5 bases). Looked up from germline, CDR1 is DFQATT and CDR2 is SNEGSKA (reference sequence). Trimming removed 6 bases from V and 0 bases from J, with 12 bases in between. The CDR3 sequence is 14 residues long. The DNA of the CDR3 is TGCAGTGCAACCGGGGCCTACTCTGGAAACACCATATATTTT. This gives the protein CSATGAYSGNTIYF.

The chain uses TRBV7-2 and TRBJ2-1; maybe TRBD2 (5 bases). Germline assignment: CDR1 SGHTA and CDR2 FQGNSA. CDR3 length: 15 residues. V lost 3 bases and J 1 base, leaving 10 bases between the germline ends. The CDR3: CASSFRLLSYNEQFF. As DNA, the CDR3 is TGTGCCAGCAGCTTTCGACTACTATCCTACAATGAGCAGTTCTTC.

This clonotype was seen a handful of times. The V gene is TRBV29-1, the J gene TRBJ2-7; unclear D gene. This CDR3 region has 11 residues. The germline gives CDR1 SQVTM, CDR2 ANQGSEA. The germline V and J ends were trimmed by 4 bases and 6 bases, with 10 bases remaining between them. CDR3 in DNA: TGCAGCGTTGCCCAACAGATCGAGCAGTACTTC. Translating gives CSVAQQIEQYF.

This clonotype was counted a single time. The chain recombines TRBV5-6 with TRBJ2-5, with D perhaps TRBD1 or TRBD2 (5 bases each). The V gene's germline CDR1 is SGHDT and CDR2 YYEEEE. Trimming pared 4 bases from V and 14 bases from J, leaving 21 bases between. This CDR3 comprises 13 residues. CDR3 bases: TGTGCCAGCAGCCGGGACGCTTCGATACCACGTTACTTC. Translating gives CASSRDASIPRYF.

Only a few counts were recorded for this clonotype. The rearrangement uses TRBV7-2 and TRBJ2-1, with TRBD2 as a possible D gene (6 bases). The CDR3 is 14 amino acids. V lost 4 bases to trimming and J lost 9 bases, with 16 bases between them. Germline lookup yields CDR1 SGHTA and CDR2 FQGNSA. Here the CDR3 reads CASSSPTTRGEQFF. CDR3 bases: TGTGCCAGCAGCTCACCCACGACTAGGGGTGAGCAGTTCTTC.

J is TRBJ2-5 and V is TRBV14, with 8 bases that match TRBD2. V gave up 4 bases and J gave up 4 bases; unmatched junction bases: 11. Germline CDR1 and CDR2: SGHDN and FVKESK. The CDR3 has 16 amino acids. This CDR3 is CASSPAPSGSRETQYF. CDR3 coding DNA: TGTGCCAGCAGCCCCGCCCCGAGCGGGAGCCGAGAGACCCAGTACTTC. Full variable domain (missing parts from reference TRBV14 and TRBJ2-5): EAGVTQFPSHSVIEKGQTVTLRCDPISGHDNLYWYRRVMGKEIKFLLHFVKESKQDESGMPNNRFLAERTGGTYSTLKVQPAELEDSGVYFCASSPAPSGSRETQYFGPGTRLLVL.

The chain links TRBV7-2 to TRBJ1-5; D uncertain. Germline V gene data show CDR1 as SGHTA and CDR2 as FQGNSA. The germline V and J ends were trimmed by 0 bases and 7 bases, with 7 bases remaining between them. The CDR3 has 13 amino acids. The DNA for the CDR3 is TGTGCCAGCAGCTTAGCGGCTAGGCAGCCCCAGCATTTT. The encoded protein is CASSLAARQPQHF.

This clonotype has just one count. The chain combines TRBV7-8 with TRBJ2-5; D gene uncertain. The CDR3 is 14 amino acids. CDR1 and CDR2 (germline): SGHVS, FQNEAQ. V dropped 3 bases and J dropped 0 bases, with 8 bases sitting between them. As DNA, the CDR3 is TGTGCCAGCAGCTTTGGAGCAGACCAAGAGACCCAGTACTTC. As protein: CASSFGADQETQYF.

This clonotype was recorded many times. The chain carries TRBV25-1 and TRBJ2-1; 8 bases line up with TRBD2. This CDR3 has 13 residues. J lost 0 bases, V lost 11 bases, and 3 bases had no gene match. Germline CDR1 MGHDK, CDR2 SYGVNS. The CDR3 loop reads CASGGSSYNEQFF. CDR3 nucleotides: TGTGCCTCGGGGGGGAGCTCCTACAATGAGCAGTTCTTC.

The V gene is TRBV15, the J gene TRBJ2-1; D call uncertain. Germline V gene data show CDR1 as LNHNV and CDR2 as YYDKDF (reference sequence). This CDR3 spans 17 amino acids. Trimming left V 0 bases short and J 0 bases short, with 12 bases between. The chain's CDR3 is CATSRDHALSSYNEQFF. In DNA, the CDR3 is TGTGCCACCAGCAGAGATCACGCGTTGAGCTCCTACAATGAGCAGTTCTTC.

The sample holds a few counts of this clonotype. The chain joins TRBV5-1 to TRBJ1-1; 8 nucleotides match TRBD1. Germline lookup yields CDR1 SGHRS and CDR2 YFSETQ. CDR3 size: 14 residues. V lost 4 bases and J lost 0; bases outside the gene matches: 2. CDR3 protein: CASSAGQVNTEAFF. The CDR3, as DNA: TGCGCCAGCAGCGCGGGACAGGTGAACACTGAAGCTTTCTTT. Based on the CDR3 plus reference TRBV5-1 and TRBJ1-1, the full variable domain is KAGVTQTPRYLIKTRGQQVTLSCSPISGHRSVSWYQQTPGQGLQFLFEYFSETQRNKGNFPGRFSGRQFSNSRSEMNVSTLELGDSALYLCASSAGQVNTEAFFGQGTRLTVV.

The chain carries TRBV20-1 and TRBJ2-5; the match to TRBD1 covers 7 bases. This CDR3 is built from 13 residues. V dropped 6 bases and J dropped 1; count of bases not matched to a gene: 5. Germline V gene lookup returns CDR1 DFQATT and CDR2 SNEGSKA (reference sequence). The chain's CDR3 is CSAAQGSQETQYF. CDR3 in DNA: TGCAGTGCAGCACAGGGGAGCCAAGAGACCCAGTACTTC.

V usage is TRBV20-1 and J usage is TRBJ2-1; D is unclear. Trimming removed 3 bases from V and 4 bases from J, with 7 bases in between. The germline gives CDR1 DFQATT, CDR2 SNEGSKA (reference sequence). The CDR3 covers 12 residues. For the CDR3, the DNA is TGCAGTGCTAGCGGAAGATACAATGAGCAGTTCTTC. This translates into CSASGRYNEQFF.

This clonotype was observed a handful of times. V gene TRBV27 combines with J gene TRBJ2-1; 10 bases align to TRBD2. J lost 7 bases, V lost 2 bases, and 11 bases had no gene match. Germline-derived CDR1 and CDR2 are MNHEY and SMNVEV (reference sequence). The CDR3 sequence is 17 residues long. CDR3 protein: CASSLESLAGDQNEQFF. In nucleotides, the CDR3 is TGTGCCAGCAGTTTAGAATCCCTAGCGGGAGATCAGAATGAGCAGTTCTTC.

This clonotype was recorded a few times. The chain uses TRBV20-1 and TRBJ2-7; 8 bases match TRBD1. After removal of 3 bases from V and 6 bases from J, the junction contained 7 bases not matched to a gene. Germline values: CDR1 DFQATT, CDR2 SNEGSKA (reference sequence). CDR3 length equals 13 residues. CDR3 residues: CSASGGRGLEQYF. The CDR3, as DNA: TGCAGTGCTAGTGGGGGCAGGGGGCTCGAGCAGTACTTC.

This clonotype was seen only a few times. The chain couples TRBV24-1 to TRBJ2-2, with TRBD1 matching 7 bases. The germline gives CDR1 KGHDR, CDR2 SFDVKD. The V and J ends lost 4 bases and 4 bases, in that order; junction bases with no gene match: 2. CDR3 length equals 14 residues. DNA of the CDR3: TGTGCCACCAGTGACCGACAGGGCACCGGGGAGCTGTTTTTT. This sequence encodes CATSDRQGTGELFF.

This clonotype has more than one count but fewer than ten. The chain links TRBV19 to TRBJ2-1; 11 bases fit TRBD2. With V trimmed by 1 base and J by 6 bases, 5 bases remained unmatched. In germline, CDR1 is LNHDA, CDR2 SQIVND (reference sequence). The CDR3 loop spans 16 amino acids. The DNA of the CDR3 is TGTGCCAGTAGTATAGTTGTGGGACTAGCGGTCAATGAGCAGTTCTTC. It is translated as CASSIVVGLAVNEQFF.

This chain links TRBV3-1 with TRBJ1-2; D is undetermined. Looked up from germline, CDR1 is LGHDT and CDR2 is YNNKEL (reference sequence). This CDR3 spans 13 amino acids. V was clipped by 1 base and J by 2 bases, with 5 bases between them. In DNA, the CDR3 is TGTGCCAGCAGCCAAGTGGCCAACTATGGCTACACCTTC. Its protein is CASSQVANYGYTF.

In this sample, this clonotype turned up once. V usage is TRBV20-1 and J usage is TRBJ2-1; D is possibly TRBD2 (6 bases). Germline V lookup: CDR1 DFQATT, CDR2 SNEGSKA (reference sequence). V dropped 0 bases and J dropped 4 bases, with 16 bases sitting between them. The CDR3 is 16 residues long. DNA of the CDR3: TGCAGTGCTAGAGATGGTCGGGGGAGGTCTTACAATGAGCAGTTCTTC. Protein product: CSARDGRGRSYNEQFF.

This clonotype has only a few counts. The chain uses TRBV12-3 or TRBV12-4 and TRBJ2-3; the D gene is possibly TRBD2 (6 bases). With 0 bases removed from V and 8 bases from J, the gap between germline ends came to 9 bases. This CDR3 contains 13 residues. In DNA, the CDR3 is TGTGCCAGCAGTTTAGCCGGGGGAGGTACGCAGTATTTT. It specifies CASSLAGGGTQYF.

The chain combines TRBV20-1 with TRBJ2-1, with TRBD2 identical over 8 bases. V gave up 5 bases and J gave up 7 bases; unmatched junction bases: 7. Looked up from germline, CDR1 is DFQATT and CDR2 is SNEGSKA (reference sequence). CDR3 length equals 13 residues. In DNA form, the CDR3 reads TGCAGTGCTGGGGCGGGAGGAGGGAATGAGCAGTTCTTC. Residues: CSAGAGGGNEQFF.

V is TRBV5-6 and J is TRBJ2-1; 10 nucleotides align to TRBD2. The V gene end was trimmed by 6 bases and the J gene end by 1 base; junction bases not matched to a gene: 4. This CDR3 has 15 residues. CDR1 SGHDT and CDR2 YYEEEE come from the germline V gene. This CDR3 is CASTLAGASYNEQFF. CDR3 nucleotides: TGTGCCAGCACCCTAGCGGGAGCATCCTACAATGAGCAGTTCTTC.

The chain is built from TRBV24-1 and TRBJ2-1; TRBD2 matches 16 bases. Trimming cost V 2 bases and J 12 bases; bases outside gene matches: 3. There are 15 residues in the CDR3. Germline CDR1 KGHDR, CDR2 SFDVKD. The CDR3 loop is CATSDSGLAGGPQFF. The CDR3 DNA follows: TGTGCCACCAGTGATTCGGGACTAGCGGGAGGGCCGCAGTTCTTC.

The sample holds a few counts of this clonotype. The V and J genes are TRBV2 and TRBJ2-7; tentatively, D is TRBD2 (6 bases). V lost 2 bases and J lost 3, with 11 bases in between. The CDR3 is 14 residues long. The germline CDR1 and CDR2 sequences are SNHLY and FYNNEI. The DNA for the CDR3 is TGTGCCAGCAGTGAATGGCGGGAAGACTACGAGCAGTACTTC. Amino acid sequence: CASSEWREDYEQYF.

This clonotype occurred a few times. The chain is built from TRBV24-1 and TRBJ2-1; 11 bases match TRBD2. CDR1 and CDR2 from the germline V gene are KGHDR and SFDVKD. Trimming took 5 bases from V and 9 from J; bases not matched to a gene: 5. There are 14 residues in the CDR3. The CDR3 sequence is CATSARGLAAEQFF. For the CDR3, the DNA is TGTGCCACCAGTGCAAGGGGACTAGCGGCTGAGCAGTTCTTC.

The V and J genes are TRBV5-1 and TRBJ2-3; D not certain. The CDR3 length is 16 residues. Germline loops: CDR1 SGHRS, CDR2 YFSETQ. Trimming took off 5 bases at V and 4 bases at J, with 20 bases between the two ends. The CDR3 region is CASSLFSSPLPDTQYF. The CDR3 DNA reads TGCGCCAGCAGTCTTTTCTCCTCCCCTTTACCAGATACGCAGTATTTT.

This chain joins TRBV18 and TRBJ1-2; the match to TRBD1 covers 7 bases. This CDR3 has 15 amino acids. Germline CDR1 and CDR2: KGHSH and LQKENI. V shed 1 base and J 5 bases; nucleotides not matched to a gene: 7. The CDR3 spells CASSPQGALSYGYTF. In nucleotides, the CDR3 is TGTGCCAGCTCACCACAGGGGGCTTTATCGTATGGCTACACCTTC.

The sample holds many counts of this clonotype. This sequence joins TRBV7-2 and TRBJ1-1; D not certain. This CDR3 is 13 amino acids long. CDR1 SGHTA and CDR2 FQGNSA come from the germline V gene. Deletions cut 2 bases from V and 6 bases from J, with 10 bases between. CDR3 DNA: TGTGCCAGCAGCTTAAAAAGAGGCGCTGAAGCTTTCTTT. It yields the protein CASSLKRGAEAFF. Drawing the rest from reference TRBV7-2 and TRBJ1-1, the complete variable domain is GAGVSQSPSNKVTEKGKDVELRCDPISGHTALYWYRQSLGQGLEFLIYFQGNSAPDKSGLPSDRFSAERTGGSVSTLTIQRTQQEDSAVYLCASSLKRGAEAFFGQGTRLTVV.

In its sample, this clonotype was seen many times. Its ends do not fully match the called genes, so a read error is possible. The CDR3, as DNA: TGCGCCAGCAGCTTGGCCGGGTCAGATACGCAGTATTTT. Its translation is CASSLAGSDTQYF. The chain uses TRBV12-3 or TRBV12-4 and TRBJ2-3; no reliable D call. The CDR3 sequence is 13 residues long.

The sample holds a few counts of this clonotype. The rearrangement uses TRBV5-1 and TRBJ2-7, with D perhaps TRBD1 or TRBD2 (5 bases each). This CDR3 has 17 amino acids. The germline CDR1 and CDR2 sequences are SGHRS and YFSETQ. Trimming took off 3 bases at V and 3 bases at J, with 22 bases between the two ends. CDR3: CASSSLTKSGAIYEQYF. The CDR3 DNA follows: TGCGCCAGCAGCTCCTTAACGAAATCCGGGGCGATCTACGAGCAGTACTTC.